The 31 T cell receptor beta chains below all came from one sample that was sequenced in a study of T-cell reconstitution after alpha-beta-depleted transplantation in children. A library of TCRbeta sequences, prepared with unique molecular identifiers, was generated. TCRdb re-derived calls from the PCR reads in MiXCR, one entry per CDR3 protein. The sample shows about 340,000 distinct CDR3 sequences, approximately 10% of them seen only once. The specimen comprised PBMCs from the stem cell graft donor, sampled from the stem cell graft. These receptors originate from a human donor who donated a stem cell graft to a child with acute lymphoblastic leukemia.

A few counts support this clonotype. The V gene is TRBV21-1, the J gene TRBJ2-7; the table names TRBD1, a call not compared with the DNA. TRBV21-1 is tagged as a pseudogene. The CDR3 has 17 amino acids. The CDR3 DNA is TGTGCCAGCAGCAAAGGAGGTTTGACAGAGTTTCACTACGAGCAGTACTTC. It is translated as CASSKGGLTEFHYEQYF.

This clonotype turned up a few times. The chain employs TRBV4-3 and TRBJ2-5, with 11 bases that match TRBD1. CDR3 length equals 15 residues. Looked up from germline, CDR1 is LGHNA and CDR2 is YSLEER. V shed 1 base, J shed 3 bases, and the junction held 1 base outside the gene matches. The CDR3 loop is CASSQGDRGEETQYF. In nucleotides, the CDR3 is TGCGCCAGCAGCCAAGGGGACAGGGGGGAAGAGACCCAGTACTTC.

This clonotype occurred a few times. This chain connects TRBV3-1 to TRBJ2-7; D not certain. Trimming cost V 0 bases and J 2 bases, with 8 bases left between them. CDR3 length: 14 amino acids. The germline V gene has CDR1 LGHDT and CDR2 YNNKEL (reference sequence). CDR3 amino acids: CASSQDYPAYEQYF. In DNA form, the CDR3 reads TGTGCCAGCAGCCAAGACTACCCGGCCTACGAGCAGTACTTC.

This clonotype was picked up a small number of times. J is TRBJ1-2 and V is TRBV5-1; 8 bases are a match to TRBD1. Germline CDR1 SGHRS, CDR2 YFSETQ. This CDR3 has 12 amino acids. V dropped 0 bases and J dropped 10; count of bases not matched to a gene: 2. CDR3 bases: TGCGCCAGCAGCTTGGGGACAGGGTACTACACCTTC. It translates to CASSLGTGYYTF.

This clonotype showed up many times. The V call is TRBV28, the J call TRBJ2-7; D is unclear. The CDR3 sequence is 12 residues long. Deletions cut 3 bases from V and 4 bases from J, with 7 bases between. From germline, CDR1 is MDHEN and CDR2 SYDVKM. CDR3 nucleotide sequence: TGTGCCAGCAGTTTTAGGATTTACGAGCAGTACTTC. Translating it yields CASSFRIYEQYF.

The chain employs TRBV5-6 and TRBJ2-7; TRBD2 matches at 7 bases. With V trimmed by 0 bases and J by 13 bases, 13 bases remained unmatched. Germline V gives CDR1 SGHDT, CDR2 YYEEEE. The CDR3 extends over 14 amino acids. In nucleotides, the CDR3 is TGTGCCAGCAGCTTGGGCGGCGGGAGCTTGGACTCTTACTTC. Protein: CASSLGGGSLDSYF.

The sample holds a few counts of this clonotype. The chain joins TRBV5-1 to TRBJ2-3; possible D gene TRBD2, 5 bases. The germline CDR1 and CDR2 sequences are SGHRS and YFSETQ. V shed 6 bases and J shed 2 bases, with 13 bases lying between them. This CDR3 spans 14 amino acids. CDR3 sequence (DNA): TGCGCCAGCACCCTCAGCGGAGACACAGATACGCAGTATTTT. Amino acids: CASTLSGDTDTQYF. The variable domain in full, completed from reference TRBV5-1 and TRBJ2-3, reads KAGVTQTPRYLIKTRGQQVTLSCSPISGHRSVSWYQQTPGQGLQFLFEYFSETQRNKGNFPGRFSGRQFSNSRSEMNVSTLELGDSALYLCASTLSGDTDTQYFGPGTRLTVL.

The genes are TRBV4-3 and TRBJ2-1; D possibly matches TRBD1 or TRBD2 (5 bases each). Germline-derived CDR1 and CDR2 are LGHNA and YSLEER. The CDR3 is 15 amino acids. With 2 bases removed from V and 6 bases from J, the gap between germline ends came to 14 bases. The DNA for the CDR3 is TGCGCCAGCAGCCAACCTAAAACTAGGGGCAATGAGCAGTTCTTC. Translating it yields CASSQPKTRGNEQFF.

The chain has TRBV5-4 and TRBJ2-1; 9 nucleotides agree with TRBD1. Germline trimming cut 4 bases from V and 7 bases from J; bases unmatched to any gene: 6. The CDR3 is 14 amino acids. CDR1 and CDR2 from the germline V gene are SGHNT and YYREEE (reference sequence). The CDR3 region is CASSKTGGGNEQFF. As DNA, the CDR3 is TGTGCCAGCAGCAAGACAGGGGGGGGAAATGAGCAGTTCTTC.

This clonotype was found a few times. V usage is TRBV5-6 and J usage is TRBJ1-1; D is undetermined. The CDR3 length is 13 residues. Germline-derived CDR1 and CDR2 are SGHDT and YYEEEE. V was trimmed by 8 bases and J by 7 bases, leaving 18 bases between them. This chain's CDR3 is CASRNPPGGEAFF. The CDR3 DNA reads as TGTGCCAGTCGGAACCCCCCGGGTGGTGAAGCTTTCTTT. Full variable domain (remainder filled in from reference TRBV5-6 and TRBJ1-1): DAGVTQSPTHLIKTRGQQVTLRCSPKSGHDTVSWYQQALGQGPQFIFQYYEEEERQRGNFPDRFSGHQFPNYSSELNVNALLLGDSALYLCASRNPPGGEAFFGQGTRLTVV.

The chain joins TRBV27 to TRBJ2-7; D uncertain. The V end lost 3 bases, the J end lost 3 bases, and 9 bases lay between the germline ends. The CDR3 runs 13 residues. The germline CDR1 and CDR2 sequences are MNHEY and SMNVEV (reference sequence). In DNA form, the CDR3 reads TGTGCCAGCAGTTTCTCGAAATACTACGAGCAGTACTTC. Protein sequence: CASSFSKYYEQYF.

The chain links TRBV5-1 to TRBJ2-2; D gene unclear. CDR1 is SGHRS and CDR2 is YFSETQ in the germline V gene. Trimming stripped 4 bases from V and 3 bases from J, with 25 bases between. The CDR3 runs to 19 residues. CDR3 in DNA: TGCGCCAGCAGCAGCCAAGGCCCGAAATCTAACAGAGACACCGGGGAGCTGTTTTTT. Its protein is CASSSQGPKSNRDTGELFF.

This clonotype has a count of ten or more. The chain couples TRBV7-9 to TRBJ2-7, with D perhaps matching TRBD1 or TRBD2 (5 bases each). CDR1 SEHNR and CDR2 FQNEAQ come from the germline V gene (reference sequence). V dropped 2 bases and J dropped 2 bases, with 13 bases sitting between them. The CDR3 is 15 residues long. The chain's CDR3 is CASSLWWDGAYEQYF. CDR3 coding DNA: TGTGCCAGCAGCTTATGGTGGGACGGCGCCTACGAGCAGTACTTC.

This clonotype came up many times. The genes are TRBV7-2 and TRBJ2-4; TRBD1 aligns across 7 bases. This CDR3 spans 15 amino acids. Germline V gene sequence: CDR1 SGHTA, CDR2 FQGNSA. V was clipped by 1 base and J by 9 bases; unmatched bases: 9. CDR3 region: CASSLVQGPLGIQYF. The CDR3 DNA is TGTGCCAGCAGCTTAGTACAGGGGCCCCTAGGCATTCAGTACTTC.

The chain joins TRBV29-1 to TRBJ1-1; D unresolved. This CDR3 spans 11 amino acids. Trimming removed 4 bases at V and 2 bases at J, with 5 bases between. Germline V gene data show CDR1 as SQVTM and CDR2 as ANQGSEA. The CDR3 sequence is CSVGENTEAFF. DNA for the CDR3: TGCAGCGTTGGAGAAAACACTGAAGCTTTCTTT.

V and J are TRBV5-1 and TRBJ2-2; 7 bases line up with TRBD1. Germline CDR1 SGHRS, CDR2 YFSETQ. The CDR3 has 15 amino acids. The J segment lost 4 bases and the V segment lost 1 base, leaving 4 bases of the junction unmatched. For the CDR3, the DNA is TGCGCCAGCAGCTTGAACAGGGGCGGCACCGGGGAGCTGTTTTTT. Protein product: CASSLNRGGTGELFF.

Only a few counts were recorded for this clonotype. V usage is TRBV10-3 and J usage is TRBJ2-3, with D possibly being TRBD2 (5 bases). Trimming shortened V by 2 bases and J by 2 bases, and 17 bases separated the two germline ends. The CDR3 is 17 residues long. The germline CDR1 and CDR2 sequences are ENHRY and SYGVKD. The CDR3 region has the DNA TGTGCCATCAGTGAGGTCTTATCAGCGGAGAACACAGATACGCAGTATTTT. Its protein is CAISEVLSAENTDTQYF.

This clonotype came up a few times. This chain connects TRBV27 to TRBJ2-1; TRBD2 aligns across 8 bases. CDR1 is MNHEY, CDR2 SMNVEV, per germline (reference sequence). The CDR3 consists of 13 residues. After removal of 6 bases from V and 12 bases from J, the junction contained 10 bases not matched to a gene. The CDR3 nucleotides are TGTGCCAGCAGGACGGGACTAGTTAAGGTGCAGTTCTTC. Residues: CASRTGLVKVQFF.

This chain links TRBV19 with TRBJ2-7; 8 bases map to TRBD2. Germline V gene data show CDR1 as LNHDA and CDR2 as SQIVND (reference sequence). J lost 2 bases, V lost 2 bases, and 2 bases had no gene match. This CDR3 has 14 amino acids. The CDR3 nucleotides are TGTGCCAGTAGTATACAACTAGCGGCCTACGAGCAGTACTTC. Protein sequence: CASSIQLAAYEQYF.

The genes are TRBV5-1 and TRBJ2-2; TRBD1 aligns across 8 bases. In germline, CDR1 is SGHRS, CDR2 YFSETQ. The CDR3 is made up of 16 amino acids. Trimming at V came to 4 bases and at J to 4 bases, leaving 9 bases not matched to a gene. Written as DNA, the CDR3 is TGCGCCAGCAGCCTAATGACAGGGGTTGGCACCGGGGAGCTGTTTTTT. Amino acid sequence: CASSLMTGVGTGELFF.

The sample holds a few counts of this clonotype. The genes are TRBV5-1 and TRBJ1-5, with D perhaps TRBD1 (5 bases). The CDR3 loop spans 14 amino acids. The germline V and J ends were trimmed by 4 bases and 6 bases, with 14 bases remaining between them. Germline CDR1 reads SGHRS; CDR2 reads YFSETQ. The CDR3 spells CASSRGPQGQPQHF. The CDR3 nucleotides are TGCGCCAGCAGCCGGGGCCCCCAAGGTCAGCCCCAGCATTTT.

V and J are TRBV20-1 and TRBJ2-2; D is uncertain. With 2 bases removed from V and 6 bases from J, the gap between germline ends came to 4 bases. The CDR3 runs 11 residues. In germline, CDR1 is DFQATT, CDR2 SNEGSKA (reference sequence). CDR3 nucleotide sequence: TGCAGTGCTAGACATTCCGGGGAGCTGTTTTTT. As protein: CSARHSGELFF.

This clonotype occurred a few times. This CDR3 is CSAISPTSGSYEQYF. Here the CDR3 DNA reads TGCAGTGCTATATCCCCCACTAGCGGGAGTTACGAGCAGTACTTC. The V and J genes are TRBV20-1 and TRBJ2-7, with 11 nucleotides matching TRBD2. Germline-derived CDR1 and CDR2 are DFQATT and SNEGSKA (reference sequence). V lost 4 bases and J lost 4; bases outside the gene matches: 9. The CDR3 is 15 amino acids.

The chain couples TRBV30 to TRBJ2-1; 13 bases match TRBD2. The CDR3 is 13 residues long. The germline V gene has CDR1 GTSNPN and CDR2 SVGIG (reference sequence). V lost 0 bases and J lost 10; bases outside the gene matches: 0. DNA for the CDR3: TGTGCCTGGAGTGTACTAGCGGGAGGGGAGCAGTTCTTC. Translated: CAWSVLAGGEQFF. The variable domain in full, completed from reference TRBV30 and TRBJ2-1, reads SQTIHQWPATLVQPVGSPLSLECTVEGTSNPNLYWYRQAAGRGLQLLFYSVGIGQISSEVPQNLSASRPQDRQFILSSKKLLLSDSGFYLCAWSVLAGGEQFFGPGTRLTVL.

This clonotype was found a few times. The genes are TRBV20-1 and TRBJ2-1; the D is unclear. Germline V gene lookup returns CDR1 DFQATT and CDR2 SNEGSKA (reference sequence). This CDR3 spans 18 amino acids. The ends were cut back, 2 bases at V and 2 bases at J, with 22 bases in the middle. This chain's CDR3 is CSARMLSNTSTPYNEQFF. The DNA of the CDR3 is TGCAGTGCTAGAATGCTTTCAAACACCTCCACCCCCTACAATGAGCAGTTCTTC.

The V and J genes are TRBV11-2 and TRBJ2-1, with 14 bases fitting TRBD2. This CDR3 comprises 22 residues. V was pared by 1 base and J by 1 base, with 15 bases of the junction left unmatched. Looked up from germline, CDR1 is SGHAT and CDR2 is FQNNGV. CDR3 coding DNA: TGTGCCAGCAGCTTAGTTCCAGGGACTAGCGGGAGTGCCGCTGTGTCCTACAATGAGCAGTTCTTC. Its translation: CASSLVPGTSGSAAVSYNEQFF.

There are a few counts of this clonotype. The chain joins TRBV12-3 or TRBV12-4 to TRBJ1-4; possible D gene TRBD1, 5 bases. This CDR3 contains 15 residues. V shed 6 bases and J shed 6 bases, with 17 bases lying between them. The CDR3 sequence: CASSRSAGLYEKLFF. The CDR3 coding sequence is TGTGCCAGCAGCCGATCAGCGGGACTGTATGAAAAACTGTTTTTT.

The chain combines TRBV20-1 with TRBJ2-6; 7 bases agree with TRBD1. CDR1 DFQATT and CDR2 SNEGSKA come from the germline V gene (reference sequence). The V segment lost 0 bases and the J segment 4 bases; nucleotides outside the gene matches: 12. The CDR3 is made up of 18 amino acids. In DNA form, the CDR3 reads TGCAGTGCTAGAGATGAAGCAGGGGGTACCTCCGGGGCCAACGTCCTGACTTTC. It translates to CSARDEAGGTSGANVLTF.

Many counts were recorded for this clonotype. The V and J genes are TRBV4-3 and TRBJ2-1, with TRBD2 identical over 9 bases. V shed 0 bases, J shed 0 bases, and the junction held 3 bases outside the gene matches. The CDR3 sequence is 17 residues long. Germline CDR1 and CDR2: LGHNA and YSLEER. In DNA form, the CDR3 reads TGCGCCAGCAGCCAAGAATCTAGCGGGGCCTCCTACAATGAGCAGTTCTTC. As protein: CASSQESSGASYNEQFF.

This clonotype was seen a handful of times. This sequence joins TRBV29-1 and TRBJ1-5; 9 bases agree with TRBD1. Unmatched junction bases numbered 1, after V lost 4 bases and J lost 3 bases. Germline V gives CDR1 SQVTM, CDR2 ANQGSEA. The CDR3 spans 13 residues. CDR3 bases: TGCAGCGTTGGGACAGGGGTCAATCAGCCCCAGCATTTT. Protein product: CSVGTGVNQPQHF.

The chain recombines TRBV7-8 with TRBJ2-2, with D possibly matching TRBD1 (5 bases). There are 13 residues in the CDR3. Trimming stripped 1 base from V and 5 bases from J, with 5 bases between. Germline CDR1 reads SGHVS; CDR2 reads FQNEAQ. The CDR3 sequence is CASSLGQTGELFF. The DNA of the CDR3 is TGTGCCAGCAGCTTAGGACAGACCGGGGAGCTGTTTTTT.